These 23 T cell receptor beta chains were sequenced from one sample in a study of cytomegalovirus exposure and HLA in healthy donors. The PCR was carried out with 60 Vbeta primers and 13 Jbeta primers. Here immunoSEQ multiplex PCR was the method, and the copy in TCRdb shows in-frame clones only, minus some. The table shows some 150,000 clones, with around 79% occurring only once. Source material: PBMCs. These receptors originate from a man between 35 and 55 years old in good health and CMV-seropositive.

The table lists this clone with a few counts. The rearrangement uses TRBV10-1 and TRBJ2-7, with unresolved D. CDR1 is WNHNN, CDR2 SYGVQD, per germline (reference sequence). The V gene lost 0 bases and the J gene lost 2 bases, with 8 bases spanning the gap. This CDR3 contains 14 residues. The DNA for the CDR3 is TGCGCCAGCAGTGAGTCAACCCTACCCTACGAGCAGTACTTC. Its protein is CASSESTLPYEQYF.

This clone has only a few counts. This chain connects TRBV4-2 to TRBJ2-1; weak D call: TRBD1 (5 bases). The germline CDR1 and CDR2 sequences are LGHNA and YNFKEQ. The CDR3 sequence is 14 residues long. Trimming shortened V by 7 bases and J by 3 bases, and 13 bases separated the two germline ends. The CDR3 DNA follows: TGTGCCAGCAAGAGCTCAGGGCACTACAATGAGCAGTTCTTC. It is translated as CASKSSGHYNEQFF.

This sequence joins TRBV6-5 and TRBJ2-3; D is perhaps TRBD1 (6 bases). Germline-derived CDR1 and CDR2 are MNHEY and SVGAGI. V was shortened by 2 bases and J by 0 bases, with 12 bases between the two germline ends. This CDR3 has 16 residues. The CDR3 coding sequence is TGTGCCAGCAGTTACCAGGGGCGGGCTAGCACAGATACGCAGTATTTT. Protein: CASSYQGRASTDTQYF.

The V and J genes are TRBV30 and TRBJ2-7, with D tentatively TRBD2 (7 bases). The CDR3 is 13 amino acids. Germline V gene lookup returns CDR1 GTSNPN and CDR2 SVGIG (reference sequence). Trimming took 4 bases from V and 5 from J, leaving 15 bases between them. The CDR3 here is CAWKKPGGNEQYF. CDR3 in DNA: TGTGCCTGGAAAAAGCCGGGGGGCAACGAGCAGTACTTC.

This clone has just one count. The V and J genes are TRBV18 and TRBJ1-2, with D unclear. Trimming shortened V by 4 bases and J by 2 bases, and 11 bases separated the two germline ends. This CDR3 comprises 14 residues. Per germline, CDR1 KGHSH and CDR2 LQKENI. The CDR3 is CASSRPPANYGYTF. DNA for the CDR3: TGTGCCAGCTCACGACCCCCAGCGAACTATGGCTACACCTTC.

The chain recombines TRBV30 with TRBJ1-5; no clear D. This CDR3 is built from 14 residues. Trimming left V 1 base short and J 6 bases short, with 13 bases between. The germline V gene has CDR1 GTSNPN and CDR2 SVGIG (reference sequence). CDR3 in DNA: TGTGCCTGGAGTGGAGGGTGGTTGGGTCAGCCCCAGCATTTT. Residues: CAWSGGWLGQPQHF.

The genes are TRBV6-4 and TRBJ2-7; 8 positions match TRBD1. V shed 3 bases and J 1 base; nucleotides not matched to a gene: 5. The V gene's germline CDR1 is MRHNA and CDR2 SNTAGT. The CDR3 runs to 15 residues. CDR3 nucleotides: TGTGCCAGCAGTGAACAGGGGGGAGGTTCCTACGAGCAGTACTTC. Amino acid sequence: CASSEQGGGSYEQYF.

This chain links TRBV6-1 with TRBJ2-5; TRBD1 matches at 7 bases. Germline CDR1 is MNHNS and CDR2 is SASEGT. There are 16 residues in the CDR3. The V and J ends lost 4 bases and 5 bases, in that order; junction bases with no gene match: 13. CDR3 bases: TGTGCCAGCAGTGCTCTGACAGGGTCTATAGGGGAGACCCAGTACTTC. Protein sequence: CASSALTGSIGETQYF.

The rearrangement uses TRBV6-1 and TRBJ1-1; D remains unclear. The CDR3 has 13 residues. CDR1 and CDR2 from the germline V gene are MNHNS and SASEGT. The ends were cut back, 4 bases at V and 1 base at J, with 7 bases in the middle. In DNA, the CDR3 is TGTGCCAGCAGTGTTCAGTGGAACACTGAAGCTTTCTTT. Its protein product is CASSVQWNTEAFF.

The genes are TRBV5-1 and TRBJ1-1; D is perhaps TRBD1 (5 bases). The CDR3 is 14 residues long. Trimming took off 4 bases at V and 5 bases at J, with 15 bases between the two ends. Germline loops: CDR1 SGHRS, CDR2 YFSETQ. The CDR3 reads CASSVVLEGTEAFF. The CDR3 DNA reads as TGCGCCAGCAGCGTCGTTTTGGAGGGGACTGAAGCTTTCTTT.

In this sample, this clone turned up a few times. The chain links TRBV6-5 to TRBJ1-2; unclear D gene. This CDR3 is 13 amino acids long. Per the germline V gene, CDR1 is MNHEY and CDR2 is SVGAGI. Trimming removed 7 bases at V and 4 bases at J, with 13 bases between. This CDR3 is CASTRRALYGYTF. The CDR3 DNA reads TGTGCCAGCACTCGCCGAGCCCTCTATGGCTACACCTTC.

The chain employs TRBV5-1 and TRBJ2-7, with 10 positions matching TRBD1. The germline CDR1 and CDR2 sequences are SGHRS and YFSETQ. Losses at the gene ends were 4 bases for V and 6 bases for J; bases not matched to a gene: 16. The CDR3 totals 17 residues. The CDR3 DNA follows: TGCGCCAGCAGCCGCGGCGGCTCCGGGACAGGGGTTCGCGAGCAGTACTTC. Amino acid sequence: CASSRGGSGTGVREQYF.

V usage is TRBV4-2 and J usage is TRBJ2-3, with 10 bases identical to TRBD2. The germline gives CDR1 LGHNA, CDR2 YNFKEQ. The CDR3 contains 18 residues. Trimming cost V 1 base and J 3 bases; bases outside gene matches: 10. The DNA of the CDR3 is TGTGCCAGCAGCCAAGGGGAGGGGAGCGGGAGGGCAACAGATACGCAGTATTTT. This encodes CASSQGEGSGRATDTQYF.

The chain is built from TRBV28 and TRBJ2-7; 8 bases map to TRBD1. CDR3 length: 14 amino acids. The junction had 7 bases not matched to a gene; V was cut back by 3 bases and J by 6 bases. CDR1 and CDR2 (germline): MDHEN, SYDVKM. CDR3: CASSLDRVGIEQYF. Here the CDR3 DNA reads TGTGCCAGCAGTTTGGACAGGGTTGGGATCGAGCAGTACTTC.

As concerns this clone: One end of the junction is discordant with germline, which a read error may explain. The chain uses TRBV28 and TRBJ2-7, with TRBD2 matching 8 bases. Germline V gene lookup returns CDR1 MDHEN and CDR2 SYDVKM. There are 12 residues in the CDR3. In DNA form, the CDR3 reads TGTGCCAGCAGTTCGGGGGGGGGACTTATAAACTTC. Amino acids: CASSSGGGLINF.

V usage is TRBV12-5 and J usage is TRBJ2-1; D is ambiguous. V lost 1 base and J 9 bases, leaving 7 bases between the germline ends. The CDR3 is 12 amino acids. The germline gives CDR1 LGHNT, CDR2 FRNRAP. The CDR3 loop reads CASGLERSEQFF. The DNA for the CDR3 is TGTGCTAGTGGTTTGGAGAGGAGTGAGCAGTTCTTC.

This clone was recorded once. The V and J genes are TRBV6-1 and TRBJ1-1, with no clear D. The length of the CDR3 is 17 residues. V shed 2 bases and J shed 3 bases, with 19 bases lying between them. The germline V gene encodes CDR1 MNHNS and CDR2 SASEGT. CDR3 region: CASSEIEGRKFDTEAFF. The CDR3, as DNA: TGTGCCAGCAGTGAAATAGAGGGAAGGAAGTTTGACACTGAAGCTTTCTTT.

The chain couples TRBV11-2 to TRBJ1-2, with 10 bases that match TRBD1. Germline lookup yields CDR1 SGHAT and CDR2 FQNNGV. This CDR3 contains 15 residues. The V gene end was trimmed by 6 bases and the J gene end by 8 bases; junction bases not matched to a gene: 12. CDR3 sequence: CASSREGQGRGGYTF. In DNA form, the CDR3 reads TGTGCCAGCAGTCGGGAGGGACAGGGGAGAGGAGGCTACACCTTC. Looking up the rest from reference TRBV11-2 and TRBJ1-2 gives the full variable domain: EAGVAQSPRYKIIEKRQSVAFWCNPISGHATLYWYQQILGQGPKLLIQFQNNGVVDDSQLPKDRFSAERLKGVDSTLKIQPAKLEDSAVYLCASSREGQGRGGYTFGSGTRLTVV.

This clone has more than one count but fewer than ten. V usage is TRBV4-1 and J usage is TRBJ1-3; D is ambiguous. Trimming removed 8 bases from V and 2 bases from J, with 19 bases in between. This CDR3 contains 16 residues. Per the germline V gene, CDR1 is MGHRA and CDR2 is YSYEKL. The CDR3 protein is CASAKVPNQAGNTIYF. The CDR3 coding sequence is TGCGCCAGCGCCAAGGTCCCCAATCAGGCTGGAAACACCATATATTTT.

The gene calls are TRBV19 and TRBJ1-5, with TRBD1 matching 7 bases. Germline lookup yields CDR1 LNHDA and CDR2 SQIVND (reference sequence). The CDR3 is made up of 20 amino acids. With V trimmed by 0 bases and J by 0 bases, 14 bases remained unmatched. The CDR3 sequence: CASSIDTRDSRIYSNQPQHF. DNA of the CDR3: TGTGCCAGTAGTATAGATACTCGGGACAGCCGAATTTATAGCAATCAGCCCCAGCATTTT.

The rearrangement links TRBV20-1 to TRBJ2-1; tentative D call: TRBD1 (5 bases). Trimming removed 2 bases at V and 10 bases at J, with 9 bases between. The CDR3 runs to 11 residues. The germline gives CDR1 DFQATT, CDR2 SNEGSKA (reference sequence). The chain's CDR3 is CSARPYREQFF. In DNA form, the CDR3 reads TGCAGTGCTAGACCCTACAGGGAGCAGTTCTTC.

This CDR3 reads CASSATGTENYGYTF. The CDR3 coding sequence is TGTGCCAGCAGTGCTACCGGGACAGAGAACTATGGCTACACCTTC. The V and J genes are TRBV2 and TRBJ1-2; 7 bases map to TRBD1. This CDR3 has 15 amino acids. In germline, CDR1 is SNHLY, CDR2 FYNNEI. J was trimmed by 2 bases and V by 4 bases; bases with no gene match: 7.

This clone appeared once. This chain links TRBV6-5 with TRBJ1-2, with D maybe TRBD1 (6 bases). The CDR3 is made up of 14 amino acids. Per the germline V gene, CDR1 is MNHEY and CDR2 is SVGAGI. The V end lost 6 bases, the J end lost 4 bases, and 15 bases lay between the germline ends. The CDR3 reads CASRKTGESYGYTF. The CDR3, as DNA: TGTGCCAGCAGAAAGACAGGAGAGAGCTATGGCTACACCTTC.